The TCR beta chain under discussion was sequenced for a study of T cells in Graves' hyperthyroidism and ophthalmopathy. The wider study: Before treatment of any kind, peripheral blood was taken at initial diagnosis.

Looked up from germline, CDR1 is SNHLY and CDR2 is FYNNEI. This CDR3 is built from 13 residues. The V and J ends lost 4 bases and 6 bases respectively, with 13 bases between them. The CDR3 regions of TCR beta were amplified from RNA transcripts. During a first-round RT-PCR of the TCR CDR3, the HTBI primer set was used. MiXCR was run by TCRdb on the multiplex PCR reads, yielding one entry per CDR3 protein. The profile shows about 280,000 distinct CDR3 sequences, less than 30% of them singletons. The authors took PBMCs from 10 ml fresh peripheral blood. This clonotype was detected many times. V and J are TRBV2 and TRBJ2-7, with D perhaps matching TRBD1 or TRBD2 (6 bases each). The receptor was isolated from a man aged 40-49 years with Graves' hyperthyroidism that later progressed to Graves' ophthalmopathy. What was sequenced was blood. CDR3 residues: CASSGGDTIEQYF. In DNA form, the CDR3 reads TGTGCCAGCAGTGGGGGGGACACCATCGAGCAGTACTTC.